This entry is about one T cell receptor beta chain. What it binds is unknown. Built from TCR beta cDNA, the libraries had unique molecular identifiers in them. TCRdb reanalysed the PCR reads using MiXCR and keeps one entry per CDR3 protein. The table lists hundreds of thousands of distinct CDR3 sequences, around 40% of them singletons. This sample was taken from a study of post-analysis software for immune sequencing data. Study as a whole: Secondary progressive, relapsing-remitting and progressive-relapsing multiple sclerosis were among the included disease courses.

The CDR3 consists of 13 residues. V shed 8 bases and J shed 11 bases, with 21 bases lying between them. Study-level results: Among roughly 5 TRBV segments more frequent in patients than controls were TRBV5-6, TRBV5-1 and TRBV20-1.

The chain recombines TRBV12-3 or TRBV12-4 with TRBJ2-5, with D possibly matching TRBD2 (6 bases). Sequencing was performed on blood. The receptor was isolated from a girl aged 5-17 years with multiple sclerosis. The CDR3 is CASSMGGSREQYF. CDR3 nucleotide sequence: TGTGCCAGCTCGATGGGCGGCAGCCGGGAGCAGTACTTC.